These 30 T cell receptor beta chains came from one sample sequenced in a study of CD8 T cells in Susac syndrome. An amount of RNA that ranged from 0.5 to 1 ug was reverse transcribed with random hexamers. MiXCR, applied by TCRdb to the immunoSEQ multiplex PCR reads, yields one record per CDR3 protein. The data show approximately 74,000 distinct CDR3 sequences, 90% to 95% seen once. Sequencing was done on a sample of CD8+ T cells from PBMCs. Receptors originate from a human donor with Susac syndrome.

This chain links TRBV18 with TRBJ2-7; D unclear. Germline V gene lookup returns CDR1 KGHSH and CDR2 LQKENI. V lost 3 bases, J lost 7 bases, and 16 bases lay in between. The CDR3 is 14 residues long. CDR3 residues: CASSPAPEFGEQYF. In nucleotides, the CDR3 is TGTGCCAGCTCACCGGCCCCCGAGTTTGGAGAGCAGTACTTC.

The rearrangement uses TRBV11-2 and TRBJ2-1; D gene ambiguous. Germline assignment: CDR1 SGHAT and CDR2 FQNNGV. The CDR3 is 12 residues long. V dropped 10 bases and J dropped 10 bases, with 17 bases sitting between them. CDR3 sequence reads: CATPPKDGEQFF. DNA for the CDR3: TGTGCCACCCCGCCTAAGGATGGGGAGCAGTTCTTC.

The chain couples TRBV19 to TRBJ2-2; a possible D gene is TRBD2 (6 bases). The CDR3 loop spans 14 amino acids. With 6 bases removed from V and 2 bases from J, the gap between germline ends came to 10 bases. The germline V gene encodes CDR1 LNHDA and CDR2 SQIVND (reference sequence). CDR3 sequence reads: CASRDYSNTGELFF. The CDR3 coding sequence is TGTGCCAGTAGGGACTACTCTAACACCGGGGAGCTGTTTTTT.

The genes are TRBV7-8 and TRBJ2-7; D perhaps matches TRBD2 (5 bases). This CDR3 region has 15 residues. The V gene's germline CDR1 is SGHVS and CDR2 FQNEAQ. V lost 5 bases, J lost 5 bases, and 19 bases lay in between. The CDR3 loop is CASSGHEARGHEQYF. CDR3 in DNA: TGTGCCAGCAGCGGCCATGAAGCTCGAGGGCACGAGCAGTACTTC.

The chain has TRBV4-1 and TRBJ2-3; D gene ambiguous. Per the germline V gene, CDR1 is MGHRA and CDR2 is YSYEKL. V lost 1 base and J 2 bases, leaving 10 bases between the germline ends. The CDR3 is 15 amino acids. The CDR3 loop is CASSQVGYLTDTQYF. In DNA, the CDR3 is TGCGCCAGCAGCCAAGTAGGCTACCTCACAGATACGCAGTATTTT.

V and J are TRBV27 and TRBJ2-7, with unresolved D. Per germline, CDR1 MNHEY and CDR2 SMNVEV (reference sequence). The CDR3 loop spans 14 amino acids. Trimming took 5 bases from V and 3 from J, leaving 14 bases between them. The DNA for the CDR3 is TGTGCCAGCAGTCCAGCCCGGGCCCGCTACGAGCAGTACTTC. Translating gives CASSPARARYEQYF.

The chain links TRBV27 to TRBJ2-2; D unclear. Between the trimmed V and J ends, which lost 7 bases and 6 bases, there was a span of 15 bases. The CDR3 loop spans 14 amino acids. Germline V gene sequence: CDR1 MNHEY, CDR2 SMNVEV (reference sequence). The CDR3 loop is CASKEVSGPGELFF. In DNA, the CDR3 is TGTGCCAGCAAGGAAGTTTCGGGCCCCGGGGAGCTGTTTTTT.

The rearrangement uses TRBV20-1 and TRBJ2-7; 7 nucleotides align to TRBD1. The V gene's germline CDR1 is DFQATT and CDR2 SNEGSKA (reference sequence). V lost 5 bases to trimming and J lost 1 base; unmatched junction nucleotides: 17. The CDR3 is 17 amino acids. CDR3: CSAEETQGTVKSYEQYF. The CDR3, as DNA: TGCAGTGCTGAGGAGACCCAAGGGACAGTTAAATCCTACGAGCAGTACTTC.

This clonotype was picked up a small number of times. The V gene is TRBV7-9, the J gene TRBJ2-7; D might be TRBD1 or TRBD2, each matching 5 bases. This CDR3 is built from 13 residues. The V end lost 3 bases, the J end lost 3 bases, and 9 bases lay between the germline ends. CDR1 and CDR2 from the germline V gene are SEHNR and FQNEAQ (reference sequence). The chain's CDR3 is CASSLGEGYEQYF. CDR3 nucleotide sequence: TGTGCCAGCAGCTTGGGGGAAGGCTACGAGCAGTACTTC.

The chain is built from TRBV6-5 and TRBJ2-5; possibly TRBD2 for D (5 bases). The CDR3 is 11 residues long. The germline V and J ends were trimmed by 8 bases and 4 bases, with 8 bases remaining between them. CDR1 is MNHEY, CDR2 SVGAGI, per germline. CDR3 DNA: TGTGCCAGCGAGGCGGGAGAGACCCAGTACTTC. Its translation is CASEAGETQYF.

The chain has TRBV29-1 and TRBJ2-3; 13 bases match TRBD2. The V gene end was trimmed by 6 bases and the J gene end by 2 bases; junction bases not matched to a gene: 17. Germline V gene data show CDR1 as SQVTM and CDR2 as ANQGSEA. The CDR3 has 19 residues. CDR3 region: CSVSPSGLAGRSTTDTQYF. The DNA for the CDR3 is TGCAGCGTCTCACCTTCGGGACTAGCGGGAAGATCGACCACAGATACGCAGTATTTT.

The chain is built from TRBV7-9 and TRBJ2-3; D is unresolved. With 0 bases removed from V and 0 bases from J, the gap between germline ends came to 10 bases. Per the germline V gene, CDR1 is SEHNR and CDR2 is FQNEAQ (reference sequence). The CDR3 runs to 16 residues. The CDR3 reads CASSLAFRTSTDTQYF. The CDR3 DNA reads TGTGCCAGCAGCTTAGCGTTCCGTACCAGCACAGATACGCAGTATTTT.

The DNA of the CDR3 is TGTGCCAGCAGCTTTTTGGCTACCGACGAGCAGTACTTC. It yields the protein CASSFLATDEQYF. V is TRBV7-2 and J is TRBJ2-7; D is uncertain. The CDR3 has 13 amino acids. The germline V gene encodes CDR1 SGHTA and CDR2 FQGNSA. Trimming removed 3 bases from V and 5 bases from J, with 11 bases in between.

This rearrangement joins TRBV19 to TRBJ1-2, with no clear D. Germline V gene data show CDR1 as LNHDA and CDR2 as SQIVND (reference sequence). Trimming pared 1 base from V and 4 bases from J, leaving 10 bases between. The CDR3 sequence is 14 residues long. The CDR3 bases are TGTGCCAGTAGTATAGCCCAGGCCAGCTATGGCTACACCTTC. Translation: CASSIAQASYGYTF. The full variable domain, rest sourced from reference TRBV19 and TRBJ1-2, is DGGITQSPKYLFRKEGQNVTLSCEQNLNHDAMYWYRQDPGQGLRLIYYSQIVNDFQKGDIAEGYSVSREKKESFPLTVTSAQKNPTAFYLCASSIAQASYGYTFGSGTRLTVV.

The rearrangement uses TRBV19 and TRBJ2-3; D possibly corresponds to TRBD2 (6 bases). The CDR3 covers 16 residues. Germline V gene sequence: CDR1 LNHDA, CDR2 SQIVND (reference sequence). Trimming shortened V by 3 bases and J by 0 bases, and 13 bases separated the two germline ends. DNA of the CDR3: TGTGCCAGTAGTATGCGGGGCGGGCAGAGCACAGATACGCAGTATTTT. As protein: CASSMRGGQSTDTQYF.

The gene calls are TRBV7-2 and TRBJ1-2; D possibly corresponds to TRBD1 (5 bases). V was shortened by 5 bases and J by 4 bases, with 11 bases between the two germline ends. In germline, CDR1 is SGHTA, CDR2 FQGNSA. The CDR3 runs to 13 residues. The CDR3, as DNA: TGTGCCAGCAGCCCGTTTGGGGGCTATGGCTACACCTTC. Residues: CASSPFGGYGYTF. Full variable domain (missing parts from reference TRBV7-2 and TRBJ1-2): GAGVSQSPSNKVTEKGKDVELRCDPISGHTALYWYRQSLGQGLEFLIYFQGNSAPDKSGLPSDRFSAERTGGSVSTLTIQRTQQEDSAVYLCASSPFGGYGYTFGSGTRLTVV.

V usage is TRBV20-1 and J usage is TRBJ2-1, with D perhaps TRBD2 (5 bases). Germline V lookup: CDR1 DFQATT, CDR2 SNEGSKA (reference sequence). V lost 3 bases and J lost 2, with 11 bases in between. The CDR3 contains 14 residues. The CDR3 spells CSASSSGPYNEQFF. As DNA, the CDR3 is TGCAGTGCTAGTTCCAGCGGACCCTACAATGAGCAGTTCTTC.

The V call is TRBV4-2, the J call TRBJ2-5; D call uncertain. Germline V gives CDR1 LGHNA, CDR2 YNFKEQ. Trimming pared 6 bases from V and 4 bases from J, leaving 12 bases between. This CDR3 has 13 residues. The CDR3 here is CASRGPGGETQYF. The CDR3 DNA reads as TGTGCCAGCAGAGGTCCCGGTGGAGAGACCCAGTACTTC.

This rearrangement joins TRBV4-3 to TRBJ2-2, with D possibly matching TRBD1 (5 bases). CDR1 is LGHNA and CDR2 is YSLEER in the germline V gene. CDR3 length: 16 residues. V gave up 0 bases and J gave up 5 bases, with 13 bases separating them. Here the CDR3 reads CASSQDGRVGTGELFF. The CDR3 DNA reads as TGCGCCAGCAGCCAAGACGGCAGGGTAGGGACCGGGGAGCTGTTTTTT.

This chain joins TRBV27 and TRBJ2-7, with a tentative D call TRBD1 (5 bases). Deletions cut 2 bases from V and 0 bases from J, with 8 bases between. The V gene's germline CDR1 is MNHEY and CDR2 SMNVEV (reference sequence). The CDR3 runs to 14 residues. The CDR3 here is CASSLTQVSYEQYF. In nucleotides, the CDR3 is TGTGCCAGCAGTTTAACACAGGTCTCCTACGAGCAGTACTTC.

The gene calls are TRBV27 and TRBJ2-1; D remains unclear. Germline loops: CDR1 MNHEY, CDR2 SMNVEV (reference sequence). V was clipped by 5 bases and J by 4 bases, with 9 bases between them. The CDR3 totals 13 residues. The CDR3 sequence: CASSIRTYNEQFF. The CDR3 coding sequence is TGTGCCAGCAGTATCCGGACGTACAATGAGCAGTTCTTC.

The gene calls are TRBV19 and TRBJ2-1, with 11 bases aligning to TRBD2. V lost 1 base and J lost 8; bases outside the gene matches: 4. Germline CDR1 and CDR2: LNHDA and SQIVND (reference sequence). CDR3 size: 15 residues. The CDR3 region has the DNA TGTGCCAGTAGTATAGGACTAGCGGGGTTGGATGAGCAGTTCTTC. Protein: CASSIGLAGLDEQFF.

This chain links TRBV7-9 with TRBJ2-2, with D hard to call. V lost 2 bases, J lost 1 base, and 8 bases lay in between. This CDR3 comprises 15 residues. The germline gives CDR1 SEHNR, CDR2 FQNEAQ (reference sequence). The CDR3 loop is CASSLPGVNTGELFF. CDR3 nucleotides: TGTGCCAGCAGCTTACCGGGCGTGAACACCGGGGAGCTGTTTTTT.

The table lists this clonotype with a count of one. CDR3 nucleotides: TGTGCCAGCAAGTACCTAAATGAGCAGTTCTTC. It yields the protein CASKYLNEQFF. The chain employs TRBV5-5 and TRBJ2-1; no clear D. There are 11 residues in the CDR3. CDR1 is SGHKS and CDR2 is YYEKEE in the germline V gene (reference sequence). Trimming pared 6 bases from V and 7 bases from J, leaving 8 bases between.

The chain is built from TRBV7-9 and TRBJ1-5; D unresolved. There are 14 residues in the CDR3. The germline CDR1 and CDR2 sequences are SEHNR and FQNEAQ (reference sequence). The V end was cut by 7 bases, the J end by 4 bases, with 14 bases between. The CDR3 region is CASTLGHGNQPQHF. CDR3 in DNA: TGTGCCAGCACCCTAGGTCACGGGAATCAGCCCCAGCATTTT.

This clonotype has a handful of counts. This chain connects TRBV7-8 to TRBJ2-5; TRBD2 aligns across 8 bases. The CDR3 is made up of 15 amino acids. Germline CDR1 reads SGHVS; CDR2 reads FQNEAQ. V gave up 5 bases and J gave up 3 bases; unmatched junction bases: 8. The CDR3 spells CASSRMGLGKETQYF. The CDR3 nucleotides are TGTGCCAGCAGCAGAATGGGACTAGGGAAAGAGACCCAGTACTTC.

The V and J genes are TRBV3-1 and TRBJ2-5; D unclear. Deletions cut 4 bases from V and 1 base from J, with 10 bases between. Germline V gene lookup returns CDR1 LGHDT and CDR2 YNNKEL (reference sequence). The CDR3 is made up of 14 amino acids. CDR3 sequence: CASSPVGLQETQYF. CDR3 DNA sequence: TGTGCCAGCAGCCCCGTTGGCCTCCAAGAGACCCAGTACTTC.

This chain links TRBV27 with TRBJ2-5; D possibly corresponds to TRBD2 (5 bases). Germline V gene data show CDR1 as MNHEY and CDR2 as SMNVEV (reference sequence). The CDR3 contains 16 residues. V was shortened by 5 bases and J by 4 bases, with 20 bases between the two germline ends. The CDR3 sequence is CASSLWSGDVGETQYF. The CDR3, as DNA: TGTGCCAGCAGTCTATGGTCCGGGGATGTGGGAGAGACCCAGTACTTC.

CDR3 bases: TGTGCCAGCAGTATGGTCGGGCAGTCCTACGAGCAGTACTTC. Translated: CASSMVGQSYEQYF. The chain has TRBV6-6 and TRBJ2-7; D ambiguous. The CDR3 loop spans 14 amino acids. Trimming took 5 bases from V and 1 from J, leaving 12 bases between them. In germline, CDR1 is MNHNY, CDR2 SVGAGI (reference sequence).

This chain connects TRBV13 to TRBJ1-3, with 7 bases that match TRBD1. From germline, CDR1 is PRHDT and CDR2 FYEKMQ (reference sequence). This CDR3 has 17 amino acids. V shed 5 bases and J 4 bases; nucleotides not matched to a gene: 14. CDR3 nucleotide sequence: TGTGCCAGCAGCCCCGGGACAGCGGAACTCGGGGGAAACACCATATATTTT. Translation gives CASSPGTAELGGNTIYF.